Sequencing of this T cell receptor beta chain was carried out in a study of identical twins. V lost 2 bases and J lost 0, with 12 bases in between. Germline CDR1 and CDR2: MNHEY and SVGAGI. CDR3 size: 16 residues. Study-level findings and limits: There was an excess of low generation probability in the out-of-frame alpha sequences that twins shared. Conclusions came from cross-sectional statistical analysis, not from following the same donors.

Template switching, a step in the protocol, added a universal primer site, and cDNA carried unique molecular identifiers. TCRdb reanalysed the 5' RACE reads using MiXCR and keeps one entry per CDR3 protein. The repertoire holds under 300,000 distinct CDR3 sequences, about 14% seen once, with around 8.9% in the top ten. This clonotype was detected a few times. Its antigen remains unidentified. Input material: memory (CD45RO+) T cells sorted from blood. This clonotype was obtained from a woman between 18 and 29 years old in good health. The chain recombines TRBV6-5 with TRBJ2-3; weak D call: TRBD2 (7 bases). The CDR3 coding sequence is TGTGCCAGCAGTTACGCGGCGGGGGCTAGCACAGATACGCAGTATTTT. As protein: CASSYAAGASTDTQYF.